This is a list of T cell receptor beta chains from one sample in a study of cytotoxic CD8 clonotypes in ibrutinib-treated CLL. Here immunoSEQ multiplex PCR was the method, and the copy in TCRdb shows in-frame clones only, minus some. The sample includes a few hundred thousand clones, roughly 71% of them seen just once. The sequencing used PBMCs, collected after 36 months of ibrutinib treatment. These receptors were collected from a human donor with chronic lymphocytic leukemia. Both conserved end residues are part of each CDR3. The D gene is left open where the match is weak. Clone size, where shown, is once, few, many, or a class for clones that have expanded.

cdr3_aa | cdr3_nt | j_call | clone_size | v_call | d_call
CASSQQGGQNQPQHF | TGCGCCAGCAGCCAGCAGGGGGGACAAAATCAGCCCCAGCATTTT | TRBJ1-5 | . | TRBV4-1 | TRBD1
CASSPRIYRVFGETQYF | TGTGCCAGCTCACCACGCATTTACAGGGTCTTTGGGGAGACCCAGTACTTC | TRBJ2-5 | . | TRBV18 | .
CASSKERGGDEQYF | TGCGCCAGCAGCAAGGAGCGGGGGGGCGACGAGCAGTACTTC | TRBJ2-7 | few | TRBV4-1 | TRBD2
CASSLGRGGRANYGYTF | TGTGCCAGCAGCTTAGGGCGAGGCGGGAGGGCTAACTATGGCTACACCTTC | TRBJ1-2 | . | TRBV5-4 | .
CASSPKGGAGRSDTQYF | TGCGCCAGCAGCCCTAAAGGTGGTGCAGGGAGGTCAGATACGCAGTATTTT | TRBJ2-3 | . | TRBV5-1 | .
CASSLYGGGYTF | TGTGCCAGCAGCTTATACGGGGGTGGCTACACCTTC | TRBJ1-2 | . | TRBV7-9 | .
CASSILTPDLRNEKLFF | TGTGCCAGTAGTATCTTGACCCCCGACTTGCGAAATGAAAAACTGTTTTTT | TRBJ1-4 | . | TRBV19 | .
CASSYPGELGQYF | TGTGCCAGCAGCTACCCCGGTGAGCTGGGGCAGTACTTC | TRBJ2-7 | . | TRBV2 | .
CASTGMDTNTGELFF | TGCGCCAGCACCGGCATGGACACGAACACCGGGGAGCTGTTTTTT | TRBJ2-2 | . | TRBV5-1 | .
CASSNRGWETQYF | TGTGCCAGCAGTAACAGGGGTTGGGAGACCCAGTACTTC | TRBJ2-5 | . | TRBV25-1 | TRBD1